This is a list of T cell receptor beta chains from one sample in a study of vaccination and CD4 T cells after COVID-19. TCRdb recomputed calls from the PCR reads with MiXCR, one row per CDR3 protein. The data contain approximately 21,000 distinct CDR3 sequences, about three fifths of them seen just once; the ten biggest clones take up about 1%. The sample here was CD4+ T cells from blood, taken before SARS-CoV-2 vaccination. All receptors derive from a human donor who had recovered from COVID-19. The CDR3 runs from the conserved cysteine through the conserved F or W. Each record gives: J gene, D gene, clone size, V gene, CDR3 protein, CDR3 DNA. D genes are given only for firm matches. Only part of the rows carry a size: once, few, many, or a class if the clone is expanded.

>TRBJ2-3|.|.|TRBV27
CASSRNGGAPDTQYF
TGTGCCAGCAGTAGGAATGGGGGGGCTCCAGATACGCAGTATTTT
>TRBJ1-5|.|few|TRBV30
CAWSDDSNQPQHF
TGTGCCTGGAGCGACGATAGCAATCAGCCCCAGCATTTT
>TRBJ2-3|TRBD2|.|TRBV7-2
CASSPRLAGGADTQYF
TGTGCCAGCAGCCCAAGACTAGCGGGAGGCGCAGATACGCAGTATTTT
>TRBJ2-2|.|once|TRBV28
CATETGGGLNTGELFF
TGTGCCACCGAAACAGGCGGCGGACTGAACACCGGGGAGCTGTTTTTT
>TRBJ2-1|.|.|TRBV20-1
CSAKRTGSVRYNEQFF
TGCAGTGCTAAGAGGACTGGGAGTGTGAGGTACAATGAGCAGTTCTTC
>TRBJ2-5|.|.|TRBV15
CATSRDPGTETQYF
TGTGCCACCAGCAGAGATCCCGGAACGGAGACCCAGTACTTC
>TRBJ2-2|TRBD2|.|TRBV6-1
CASRPKLAGGFVELFF
TGTGCCAGCAGGCCAAAACTAGCGGGAGGCTTTGTAGAGCTGTTTTTT
>TRBJ1-5|TRBD1|.|TRBV19
CASSMGQGRNQPQHF
TGTGCCAGTAGTATGGGACAGGGAAGGAATCAGCCCCAGCATTTT
>TRBJ2-2|TRBD2|.|TRBV27
CASSPRLAGSLQLFF
TGTGCCAGCAGTCCCCGCCTAGCGGGAAGTTTACAGCTGTTTTTT
>TRBJ1-1|.|.|TRBV29-1
CSVGGDGMNTEAFF
TGCAGCGTTGGGGGGGACGGAATGAACACTGAAGCTTTCTTT